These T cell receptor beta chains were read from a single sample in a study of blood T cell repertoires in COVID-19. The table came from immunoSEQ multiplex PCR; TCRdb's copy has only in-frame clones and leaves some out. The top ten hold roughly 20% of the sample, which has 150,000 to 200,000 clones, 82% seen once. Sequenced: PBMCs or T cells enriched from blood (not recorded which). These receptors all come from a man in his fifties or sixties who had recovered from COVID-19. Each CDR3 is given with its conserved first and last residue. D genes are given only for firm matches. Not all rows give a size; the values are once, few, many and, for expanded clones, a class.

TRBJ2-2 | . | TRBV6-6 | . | CASSYSEGVPGELFF | TGTGCCAGCAGTTACTCAGAGGGCGTACCCGGGGAGCTGTTTTTT
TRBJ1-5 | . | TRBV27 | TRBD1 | CASRLQGGNQPQHF | TGTGCCAGCAGGCTTCAGGGGGGCAATCAGCCCCAGCATTTT
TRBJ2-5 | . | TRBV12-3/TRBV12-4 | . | CASSFGGETQYF | TGTGCCAGCAGTTTCGGTGGAGAGACCCAGTACTTC
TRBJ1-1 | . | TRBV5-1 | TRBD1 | CASSSGTAIMNTEAFF | TGCGCCAGCAGCTCCGGGACAGCCATCATGAACACTGAAGCTTTCTTT
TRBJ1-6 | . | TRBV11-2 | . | CASRQTIGQTNSPLHF | TGTGCCAGCAGACAGACCATCGGACAGACTAATTCACCCCTCCACTTT
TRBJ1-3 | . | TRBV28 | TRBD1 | CASSSPGQGSGNTIYF | TGTGCCAGCAGCTCCCCGGGACAGGGCTCTGGAAACACCATATATTTT
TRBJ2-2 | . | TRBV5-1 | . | CASRSRDVGNTGELFF | TGCGCCAGCAGGTCGCGGGACGTTGGGAACACCGGGGAGCTGTTTTTT
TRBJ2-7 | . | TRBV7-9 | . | CASSLGGTTYEQYF | TGTGCCAGCAGCTTAGGCGGGACCACCTACGAGCAGTACTTC
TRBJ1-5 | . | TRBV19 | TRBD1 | CASSNTDRGFGNQPQHF | TGTGCCAGTAGTAATACCGACAGGGGGTTTGGCAATCAGCCCCAGCATTTT
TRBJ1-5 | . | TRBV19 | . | CASTRGGWVSNQPQHF | TGTGCCAGTACCCGGGGGGGTTGGGTAAGCAATCAGCCCCAGCATTTT
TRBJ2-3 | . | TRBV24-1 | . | CATSDLKGLGTDTQYF | TGTGCCACCAGTGATTTGAAGGGGTTGGGTACAGATACGCAGTATTTT
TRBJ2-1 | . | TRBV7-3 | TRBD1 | CASSLVRDRGGNEQFF | TGTGCCAGCAGCCTGGTCCGGGACAGGGGGGGCAATGAGCAGTTCTTC
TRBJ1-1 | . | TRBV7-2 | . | CASSLVLGARSEAFF | TGTGCCAGCAGCTTAGTATTGGGGGCTAGGTCGGAAGCTTTCTTT
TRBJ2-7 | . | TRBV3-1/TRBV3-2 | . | CASSPLPGGQGQYF | TGTGCCAGCAGCCCCCTCCCGGGGGGCCAGGGGCAGTACTTC
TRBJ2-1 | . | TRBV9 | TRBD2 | CASSGRLAGGKGNEQFF | TGTGCCAGCAGCGGCCGACTAGCGGGAGGGAAGGGCAATGAGCAGTTCTTC
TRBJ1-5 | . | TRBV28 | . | CASSPTTGQPQHF | TGTGCCAGCAGTCCTACAACGGGTCAGCCCCAGCATTTT
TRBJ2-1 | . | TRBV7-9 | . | CASSSVVGGAEEQFF | TGTGCCAGCAGCTCCGTCGTTGGCGGGGCGGAGGAGCAGTTCTTC
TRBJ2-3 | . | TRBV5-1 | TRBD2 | CASSLLTSGRSGTDTQYF | TGCGCCAGCAGCCTTTTGACTAGCGGGAGGAGCGGGACAGATACGCAGTATTTT
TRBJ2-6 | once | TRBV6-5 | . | CASSRGGTGANVLTF | TGTGCCAGCAGTCGCGGGGGCACTGGGGCCAACGTCCTGACTTTC
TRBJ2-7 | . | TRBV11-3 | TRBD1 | CASSLTGTGAYEQYF | TGTGCCAGCAGCTTAACCGGGACAGGAGCCTACGAGCAGTACTTC
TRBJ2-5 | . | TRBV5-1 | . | CASYRRPVSGETQYF | TGCGCCAGCTATAGGAGGCCCGTCTCCGGAGAGACCCAGTACTTC
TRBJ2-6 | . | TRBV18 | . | CASSPPPPGYSGANVLTF | TGTGCCAGCTCACCACCCCCCCCAGGATACTCTGGGGCCAACGTCCTGACTTTC
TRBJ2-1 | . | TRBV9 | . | CASSNTPSSYNEQFF | TGTGCCAGCAGTAACACTCCTAGCTCCTACAATGAGCAGTTCTTC
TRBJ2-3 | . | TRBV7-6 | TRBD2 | CASSLSGRGSTDTQYF | TGTGCCAGCAGCTTAAGCGGGAGGGGTAGCACAGATACGCAGTATTTT
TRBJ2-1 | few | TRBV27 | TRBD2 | CASSPPSGSYNEQFF | TGTGCCAGCAGTCCCCCTAGCGGTTCATACAATGAGCAGTTCTTC
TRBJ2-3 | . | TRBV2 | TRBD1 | CASSADRGRDTQYF | TGTGCCAGCAGTGCGGACAGGGGTAGGGATACGCAGTATTTT
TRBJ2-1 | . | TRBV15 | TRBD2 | CATSSSGLAGGVTYNEQFF | TGTGCCACCAGCAGTTCCGGACTAGCGGGAGGAGTGACCTACAATGAGCAGTTCTTC
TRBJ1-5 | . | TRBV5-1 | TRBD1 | CASSFLHDRVEQPQHF | TGCGCCAGCAGCTTCTTACACGACAGGGTAGAGCAGCCCCAGCATTTT
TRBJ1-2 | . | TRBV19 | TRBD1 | CASSAEDRGNYGYTF | TGTGCCAGTAGTGCCGAGGACAGGGGGAACTATGGCTACACCTTC
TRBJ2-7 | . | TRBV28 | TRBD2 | CASRTLAGGPYEQYF | TGTGCCAGCAGAACACTAGCGGGAGGGCCATACGAGCAGTACTTC
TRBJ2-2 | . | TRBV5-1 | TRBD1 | CASSYGTGGTGELFF | TGCGCCAGCAGCTACGGGACAGGGGGAACCGGGGAGCTGTTTTTT
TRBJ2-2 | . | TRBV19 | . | CASSLSANTGELFF | TGTGCCAGTAGTCTCAGTGCGAACACCGGGGAGCTGTTTTTT
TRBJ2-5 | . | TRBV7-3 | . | CASSSTSGVQETQYF | TGTGCCAGCAGCTCCACCTCGGGGGTACAAGAGACCCAGTACTTC
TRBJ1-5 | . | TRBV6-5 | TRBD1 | CASSRTGPNQPQHF | TGTGCCAGCAGTCGGACAGGTCCCAATCAGCCCCAGCATTTT
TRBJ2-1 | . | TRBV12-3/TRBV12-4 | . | CASSYRAINEQFF | TGTGCCAGCAGTTACAGGGCCATCAATGAGCAGTTCTTC
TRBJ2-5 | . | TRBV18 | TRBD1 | CASSVGTGAQETQYF | TGTGCCAGCTCCGTCGGGACAGGGGCCCAAGAGACCCAGTACTTC
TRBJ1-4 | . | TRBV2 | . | CATNREGLTNEKLFF | TGTGCCACCAACAGGGAGGGTTTAACTAATGAAAAACTGTTTTTT
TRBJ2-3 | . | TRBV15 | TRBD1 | CATRGRYRGVSTDTQYF | TGTGCCACCAGGGGACGCTACAGGGGCGTAAGCACAGATACGCAGTATTTT
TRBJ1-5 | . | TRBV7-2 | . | CASSLGADSNQPQHF | TGTGCCAGCAGCTTGGGTGCGGATAGCAATCAGCCCCAGCATTTT
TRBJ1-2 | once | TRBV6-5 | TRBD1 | CASKNPGQSSGYTF | TGTGCCAGTAAAAATCCGGGACAGAGTTCTGGCTACACCTTC
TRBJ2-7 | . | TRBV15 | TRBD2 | CATSRDRRGLGEQYF | TGTGCCACCAGCAGAGATCGGCGGGGGTTGGGCGAGCAGTACTTC
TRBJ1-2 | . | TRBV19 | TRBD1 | CASSIVPGGSYGYTF | TGTGCCAGTAGTATAGTCCCAGGGGGTAGCTATGGCTACACCTTC
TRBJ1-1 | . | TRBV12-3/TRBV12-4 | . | CASSFTDTEAFF | TGTGCCAGCAGTTTCACGGACACTGAAGCTTTCTTT
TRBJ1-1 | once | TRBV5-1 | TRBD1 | CASSLPGQGFTEAFF | TGCGCCAGCAGCTTGCCGGGACAGGGTTTCACTGAAGCTTTCTTT
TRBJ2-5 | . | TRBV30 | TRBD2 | CAWSVITSGGQETQYF | TGTGCCTGGAGTGTAATAACTAGCGGGGGGCAAGAGACCCAGTACTTC
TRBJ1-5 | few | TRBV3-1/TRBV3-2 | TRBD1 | CASSPGTGVNQPQHF | TGTGCCAGCAGCCCAGGAACAGGGGTTAATCAGCCCCAGCATTTT
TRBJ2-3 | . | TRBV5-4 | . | CASSLRLGADTQYF | TGTGCCAGCAGCTTAAGACTAGGGGCAGATACGCAGTATTTT
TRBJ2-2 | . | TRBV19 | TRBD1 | CASSGPGQGNTGELFF | TGTGCCAGTAGTGGGCCGGGACAGGGAAACACCGGGGAGCTGTTTTTT
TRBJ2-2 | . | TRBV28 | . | CAIPQGKFTGELFF | TGTGCCATCCCGCAGGGCAAATTCACCGGGGAGCTGTTTTTT
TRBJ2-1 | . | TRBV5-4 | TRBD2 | CASSSPGLGVREQFF | TGTGCCAGCAGCTCCCCGGGACTAGGTGTCCGTGAGCAGTTCTTC
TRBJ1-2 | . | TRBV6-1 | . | CASNELRQNYGYTF | TGTGCCAGCAACGAATTAAGACAGAACTATGGCTACACCTTC
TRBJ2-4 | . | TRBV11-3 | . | CASSLDFHQAKNIQYF | TGTGCCAGCAGCTTAGATTTCCACCAGGCCAAAAACATTCAGTACTTC
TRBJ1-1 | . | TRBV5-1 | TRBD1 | CASSPIRTGGDTEAFF | TGCGCCAGCAGCCCTATTAGGACAGGGGGAGACACTGAAGCTTTCTTT
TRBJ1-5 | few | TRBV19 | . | CASSILERSQPQHF | TGTGCCAGTAGTATCTTAGAGCGCAGTCAGCCCCAGCATTTT
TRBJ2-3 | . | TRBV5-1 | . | CASSLGSAGWDTQYF | TGCGCCAGCAGCTTGGGTAGTGCGGGATGGGATACGCAGTATTTT
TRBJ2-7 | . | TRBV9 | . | CASSVEEFTKQYF | TGTGCCAGCAGCGTAGAGGAGTTCACGAAGCAGTACTTC
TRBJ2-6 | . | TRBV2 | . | CASSKSGANVLTF | TGTGCCAGCAGTAAATCAGGGGCCAACGTCCTGACTTTC
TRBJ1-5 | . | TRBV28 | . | CASSLRGGASNQPQHF | TGTGCCAGCAGTTTAAGGGGCGGGGCGAGCAATCAGCCCCAGCATTTT